These 10 T cell receptor beta chains share one sample of origin, sequenced in a study of T-cell reconstitution after alpha-beta-depleted transplantation in children. Molecular barcoding with unique molecular identifiers was used for the TCRbeta library. TCRdb re-called the PCR reads through MiXCR, storing one row per CDR3 protein. This table holds 900,000 or so distinct CDR3 sequences, about 15% found once. Specimen: PBMCs, mostly from graft donor cells, collected 360 days after TCRalphabeta/CD19-depleted stem cell transplant. These receptors originate from a male patient aged 10-17 years who had a stem cell transplant for acute lymphoblastic leukemia, so the T cells may come from the graft donor.

This chain connects TRBV7-2 to TRBJ2-1, with D unresolved. V was trimmed by 1 base and J by 0 bases, leaving 4 bases between them. Germline V gene lookup returns CDR1 SGHTA and CDR2 FQGNSA. The CDR3 extends over 14 amino acids. CDR3 amino acids: CASSLVHSYNEQFF. CDR3 sequence (DNA): TGTGCCAGCAGCTTAGTTCACTCCTACAATGAGCAGTTCTTC.

The V call is TRBV7-6, the J call TRBJ2-3; 9 bases map to TRBD2. Germline V gene lookup returns CDR1 SGHVS and CDR2 FNYEAQ. This CDR3 comprises 17 residues. Losses at the gene ends were 1 base for V and 2 bases for J; bases not matched to a gene: 7. CDR3 nucleotide sequence: TGTGCCAGCAGCTTAGAGGCTAGCGGGACATTCACAGATACGCAGTATTTT. It yields the protein CASSLEASGTFTDTQYF.

This clonotype came up many times. This chain uses TRBV5-6 with TRBJ2-1; a weak D match, TRBD1 (7 bases). The length of the CDR3 is 16 residues. With 4 bases removed from V and 0 bases from J, the gap between germline ends came to 14 bases. Germline CDR1 and CDR2: SGHDT and YYEEEE. CDR3 amino acids: CASSGGTASSYNEQFF. The DNA of the CDR3 is TGTGCCAGCAGCGGCGGGACAGCGAGCTCCTACAATGAGCAGTTCTTC.

The chain combines TRBV27 with TRBJ1-4; a weak D match, TRBD1 (5 bases). The germline V gene has CDR1 MNHEY and CDR2 SMNVEV (reference sequence). The V and J ends lost 5 bases and 8 bases respectively, with 18 bases between them. This CDR3 is 15 amino acids long. The CDR3 protein is CASSLWASRGEKLFF. CDR3 bases: TGTGCCAGCAGTCTCTGGGCTTCAAGGGGCGAAAAACTGTTTTTT. The complete variable domain, with remaining parts taken from reference TRBV27 and TRBJ1-4, reads EAQVTQNPRYLITVTGKKLTVTCSQNMNHEYMSWYRQDPGLGLRQIYYSMNVEVTDKGDVPEGYKVSRKEKRNFPLILESPSPNQTSLYFCASSLWASRGEKLFFGSGTQLSVL.

The V gene is TRBV7-9, the J gene TRBJ2-1; 8 bases are a match to TRBD2. The CDR3 spans 15 residues. V was clipped by 5 bases and J by 7 bases; unmatched bases: 10. The germline V gene has CDR1 SEHNR and CDR2 FQNEAQ (reference sequence). The CDR3 here is CASSPSAGLGNEQFF. The CDR3 bases are TGTGCCAGCAGCCCCTCGGCGGGACTAGGGAATGAGCAGTTCTTC. The variable domain in full, completed from reference TRBV7-9 and TRBJ2-1, reads DTGVSQNPRHKITKRGQNVTFRCDPISEHNRLYWYRQTLGQGPEFLTYFQNEAQLEKSRLLSDRFSAERPKGSFSTLEIQRTEQGDSAMYLCASSPSAGLGNEQFFGPGTRLTVL.

The gene calls are TRBV29-1 and TRBJ1-2; the match to TRBD1 covers 11 bases. V was clipped by 2 bases and J by 7 bases; unmatched bases: 6. CDR1 and CDR2 (germline): SQVTM, ANQGSEA. This CDR3 spans 14 amino acids. Here the CDR3 DNA reads TGCAGCGTTGAATTGGGACAGGGGGTTGCTGGCTACACCTTC. It specifies CSVELGQGVAGYTF.

The J gene is TRBJ2-7, the V gene TRBV6-2 or TRBV6-3, with 8 bases that match TRBD1. Germline V CDR1 and CDR2: MNHEY, SVGEGT. V lost 8 bases, J lost 3 bases, and 3 bases stayed unmatched. This CDR3 has 12 residues. As DNA, the CDR3 is TGTGCCAGCGGACAGGGTCTCTACGAGCAGTACTTC. Its translation is CASGQGLYEQYF.

The genes are TRBV20-1 and TRBJ1-4; 9 bases agree with TRBD1. The CDR3 totals 17 residues. The junction had 14 bases not matched to a gene; V was cut back by 4 bases and J by 5 bases. Germline-derived CDR1 and CDR2 are DFQATT and SNEGSKA (reference sequence). CDR3: CSANPGGQGLGNEKLFF. CDR3 DNA sequence: TGCAGTGCTAACCCCGGGGGACAGGGTTTGGGGAATGAAAAACTGTTTTTT.

In its sample, this clonotype was seen many times. This chain links TRBV20-1 with TRBJ2-1, with D unclear. The CDR3 is 15 amino acids. Trimming cost V 2 bases and J 0 bases, with 11 bases left between them. The V gene's germline CDR1 is DFQATT and CDR2 SNEGSKA (reference sequence). CDR3 in DNA: TGCAGTGCTAGAAAGGACGGGCGCTCCTACAATGAGCAGTTCTTC. Its protein is CSARKDGRSYNEQFF.

This clonotype has only a few counts. The chain combines TRBV5-1 with TRBJ2-1; TRBD2 matches at 8 bases. V shed 4 bases, J shed 8 bases, and the junction held 8 bases outside the gene matches. Looked up from germline, CDR1 is SGHRS and CDR2 is YFSETQ. The CDR3 length is 14 residues. The DNA for the CDR3 is TGCGCCAGCAGCGGGGGGAGCGGGAGCTATGAGCAGTTCTTC. Its translation: CASSGGSGSYEQFF.